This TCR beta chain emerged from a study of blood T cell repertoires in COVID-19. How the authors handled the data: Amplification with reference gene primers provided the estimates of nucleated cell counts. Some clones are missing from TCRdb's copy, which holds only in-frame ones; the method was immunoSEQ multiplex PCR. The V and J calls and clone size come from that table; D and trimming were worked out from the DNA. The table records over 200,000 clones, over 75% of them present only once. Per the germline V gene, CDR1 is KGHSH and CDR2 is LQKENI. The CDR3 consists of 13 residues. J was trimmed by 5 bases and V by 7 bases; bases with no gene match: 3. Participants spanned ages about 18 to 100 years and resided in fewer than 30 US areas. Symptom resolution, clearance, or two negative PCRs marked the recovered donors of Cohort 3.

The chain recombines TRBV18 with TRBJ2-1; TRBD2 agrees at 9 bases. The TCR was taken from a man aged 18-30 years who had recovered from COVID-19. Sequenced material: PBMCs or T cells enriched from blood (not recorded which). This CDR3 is CASYSGSDNEQFF. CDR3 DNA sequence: TGTGCCAGCTATAGCGGGAGCGACAATGAGCAGTTCTTC.